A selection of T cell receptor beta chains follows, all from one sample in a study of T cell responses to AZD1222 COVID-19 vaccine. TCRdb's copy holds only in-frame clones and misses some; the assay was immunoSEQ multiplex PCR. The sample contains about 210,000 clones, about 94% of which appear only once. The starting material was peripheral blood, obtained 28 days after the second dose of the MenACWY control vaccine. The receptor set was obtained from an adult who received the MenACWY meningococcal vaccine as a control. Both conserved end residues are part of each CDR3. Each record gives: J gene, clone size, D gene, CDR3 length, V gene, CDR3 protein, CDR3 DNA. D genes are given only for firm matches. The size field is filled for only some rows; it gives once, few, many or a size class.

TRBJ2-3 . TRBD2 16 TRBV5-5 CASSRISGASTDTQYF TGTGCCAGCAGCCGAATTAGCGGGGCTAGCACAGATACGCAGTATTTT
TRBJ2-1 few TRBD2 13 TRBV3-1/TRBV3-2 CAVGTSLYNEQFF TGTGCAGTCGGGACTAGCCTTTATAACGAGCAGTTCTTC
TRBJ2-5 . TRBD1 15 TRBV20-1 CSASRRDRVQETQYF TGCAGTGCTAGTCGGAGGGACAGGGTACAAGAGACCCAGTACTTC
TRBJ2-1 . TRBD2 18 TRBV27 CASSDETSGGSVDNEQFF TGTGCCAGCAGTGACGAAACTAGCGGGGGGTCGGTCGACAATGAGCAGTTCTTC
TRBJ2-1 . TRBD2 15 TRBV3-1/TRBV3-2 CASIDEAGGGNEQFF TGTGCCAGCATAGATGAGGCGGGGGGCGGCAATGAGCAGTTCTTC
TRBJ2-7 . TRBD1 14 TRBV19 CASRAGTGSYEQYF TGTGCCAGTAGGGCCGGGACAGGCTCCTACGAGCAGTACTTC
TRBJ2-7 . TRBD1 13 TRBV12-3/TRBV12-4 CASSLVQGVGQYF TGTGCCAGCAGTTTAGTTCAGGGGGTCGGGCAGTACTTC
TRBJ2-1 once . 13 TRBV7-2 CASLRDSYNEQFF TGTGCCAGCCTCCGGGACTCCTACAATGAGCAGTTCTTC
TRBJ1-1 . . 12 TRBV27 CASSSRSAEAFF TGTGCCAGCAGTTCGAGAAGCGCTGAAGCTTTCTTT
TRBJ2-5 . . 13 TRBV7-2 CASSWGFQETQYF TGTGCCAGCAGTTGGGGGTTCCAAGAGACCCAGTACTTC
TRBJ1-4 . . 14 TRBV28 CASSFASYNEKLFF TGTGCCAGCAGTTTTGCCAGTTACAATGAAAAACTGTTTTTT
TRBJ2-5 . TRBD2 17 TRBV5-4 CASSPGGLAGEQETQYF TGTGCCAGCAGCCCGGGGGGACTAGCGGGGGAACAAGAGACCCAGTACTTC
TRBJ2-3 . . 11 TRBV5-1 CASSNTDTQYF TGCGCCAGCAGCAACACAGATACGCAGTATTTT
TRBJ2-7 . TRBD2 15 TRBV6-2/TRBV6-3 CASRPGLVGVDEQYF TGTGCCAGCAGGCCTGGACTAGTGGGGGTCGACGAGCAGTACTTC
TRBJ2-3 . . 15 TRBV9 CASSPEGGGTDTQYF TGTGCCAGCAGCCCCGAGGGGGGAGGCACAGATACGCAGTATTTT
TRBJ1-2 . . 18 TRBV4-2 CASSQDGVSGGEANGYTF TGTGCCAGCAGCCAAGATGGCGTGTCGGGTGGGGAAGCGAATGGCTACACCTTC
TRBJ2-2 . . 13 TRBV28 CASSSQGIGELFF TGTGCCAGCAGTTCCCAGGGCATCGGGGAGCTGTTTTTT
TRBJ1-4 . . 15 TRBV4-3 CASSQDFGRNEKLFF TGCGCCAGCAGCCAAGATTTTGGTCGGAATGAAAAACTGTTTTTT
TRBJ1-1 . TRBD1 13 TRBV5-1 CASRGQKRTEAFF TGCGCCAGCAGGGGACAGAAGAGAACTGAAGCTTTCTTT
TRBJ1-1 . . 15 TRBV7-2 CASSPPPDERTEAFF TGTGCCAGCAGCCCCCCGCCGGATGAGAGGACTGAAGCTTTCTTT
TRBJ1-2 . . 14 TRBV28 CATNVGGPNYGYTF TGTGCCACTAACGTGGGGGGCCCTAACTATGGCTACACCTTC
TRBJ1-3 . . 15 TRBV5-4 CASSPGPGAGNTIYF TGTGCCAGCAGCCCCGGGCCGGGGGCCGGAAACACCATATATTTT
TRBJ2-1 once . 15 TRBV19 CASRPRGSSYNEQFF TGTGCCAGCCGACCCCGGGGGAGCTCCTACAATGAGCAGTTCTTC
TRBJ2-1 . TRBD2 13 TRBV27 CATSGTSGSEQFF TGTGCCACGTCCGGGACTAGCGGGAGTGAGCAGTTCTTC
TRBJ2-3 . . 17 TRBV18 CASSSAWTIPSTDTQYF TGTGCCAGCTCAAGCGCGTGGACTATCCCTAGCACAGATACGCAGTATTTT
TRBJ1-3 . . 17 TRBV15 CATSRKAGSQAGNTIYF TGTGCCACCAGCCGAAAGGCAGGGTCTCAAGCTGGAAACACCATATATTTT
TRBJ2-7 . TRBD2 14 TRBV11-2 CASSFSGGLYEQYF TGTGCCAGCAGCTTTAGCGGGGGCCTGTACGAGCAGTACTTC
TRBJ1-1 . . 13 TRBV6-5 CASSYGGNAEAFF TGTGCCAGCAGTTACGGGGGAAACGCTGAAGCTTTCTTT
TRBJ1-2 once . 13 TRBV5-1 CASSSGGAGGYTF TGCGCCAGCAGCTCCGGGGGTGCTGGGGGCTACACCTTC
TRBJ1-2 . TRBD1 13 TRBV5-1 CASSKGQGIGYTF TGCGCCAGCAGCAAGGGACAGGGGATTGGCTACACCTTC
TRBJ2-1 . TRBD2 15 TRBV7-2 CASRPPGLAGNEQFF TGTGCCAGCAGACCACCGGGACTAGCGGGGAATGAGCAGTTCTTC
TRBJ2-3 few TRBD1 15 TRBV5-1 CASSLRGPGADTQYF TGCGCCAGCAGCCTGAGGGGGCCAGGGGCAGATACGCAGTATTTT
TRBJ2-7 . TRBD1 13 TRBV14 CASSQWTGGEQYF TGTGCCAGCAGCCAATGGACAGGGGGCGAGCAGTACTTC
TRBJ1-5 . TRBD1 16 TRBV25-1 CASSEPGQGHNQPQHF TGTGCCAGCAGTGAACCTGGACAGGGTCACAATCAGCCCCAGCATTTT
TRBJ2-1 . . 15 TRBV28 CASSLEGSPLNEQFF TGTGCCAGCAGTTTAGAGGGGTCGCCTCTCAATGAGCAGTTCTTC
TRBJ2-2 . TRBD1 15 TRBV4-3 CASSQGAGGIGELFF TGCGCCAGCAGCCAAGGGGCAGGGGGCATCGGGGAGCTGTTTTTT
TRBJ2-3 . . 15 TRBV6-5 CASSRVWGSADTQYF TGTGCCAGCAGTCGGGTTTGGGGTAGCGCAGATACGCAGTATTTT
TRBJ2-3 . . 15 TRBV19 CASSIERDNTDTQYF TGTGCCAGTAGTATAGAGCGGGACAACACAGATACGCAGTATTTT
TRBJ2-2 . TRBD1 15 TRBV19 CASTAGTGATGELFF TGTGCCAGTACCGCCGGGACAGGGGCCACCGGGGAGCTGTTTTTT
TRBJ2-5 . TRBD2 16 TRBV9 CASSVGLATGKETQYF TGTGCCAGCAGCGTGGGACTAGCTACAGGGAAAGAGACCCAGTACTTC